Following are 8 T cell receptor beta chains from one sample sequenced in a study of blood T cells in healthy people across ages. A sample-barcoded 5' primer and a J-beta primer mix were used in a second PCR of roughly 7 to 11 cycles. TCRdb redid the calling of the 5' RACE reads with MiXCR, one entry per CDR3 protein. The sample includes roughly 800,000 distinct CDR3 sequences, roughly 25% of them seen just once. The same specimen was also included in a second study, on T cells of mothers and their children.

The specimen sequenced was blood. The receptors stem from a boy aged 10-17 years in good health.

This clonotype occurred a few times. The rearrangement joins TRBV7-9 to TRBJ2-5; maybe TRBD1 (6 bases). The closer fit of TRBJ2-7 to the DNA end suggests the J call may be wrong. This CDR3 contains 13 residues. Per germline, CDR1 SEHNR and CDR2 FQNEAQ (reference sequence). The CDR3 bases are TGTGCCAGTGAGACAGGTGCCTCCTACGAGCAGTACTTC. Its translation is CASETGASYEQYF.

This chain connects TRBV12-5 to TRBJ2-6; D unclear. The V gene's germline CDR1 is LGHNT and CDR2 FRNRAP. The CDR3 consists of 13 residues. V lost 7 bases to trimming and J lost 1 base, with 5 bases between them. CDR3 in amino acids: CASDRSGANVLTF. CDR3 nucleotide sequence: TGTGCTAGTGACCGTTCTGGGGCCAACGTCCTGACTTTC.

The J gene is TRBJ1-1, the V gene TRBV9; TRBD1 might be the D (5 bases). The CDR3 sequence is 13 residues long. CDR1 is SGDLS, CDR2 YYNGEE, per germline. Trimming took off 0 bases at V and 11 bases at J, with 14 bases between the two ends. CDR3 loop: CASSVELAGEAFF. The CDR3 DNA sequence: TGTGCCAGCAGCGTAGAGTTGGCGGGGGAGGCTTTCTTT.

V is TRBV9 and J is TRBJ2-3, with TRBD2 matching over 9 bases. Germline lookup yields CDR1 SGDLS and CDR2 YYNGEE. V trimming: 0 bases; J trimming: 6 bases; junction bases outside the gene matches: 5. This CDR3 spans 15 amino acids. The DNA of the CDR3 is TGTGCCAGCAGCGTAGTGGGACTAGCTACCGATACGCAGTATTTT. Its protein is CASSVVGLATDTQYF.

This clonotype was seen a few times. The V gene is TRBV3-1, the J gene TRBJ1-2; TRBD1 might be the D (6 bases). The CDR3 has 16 amino acids. V gave up 3 bases and J gave up 5 bases, with 19 bases separating them. Germline lookup yields CDR1 LGHDT and CDR2 YNNKEL (reference sequence). CDR3 amino acids: CASSHAATGGQYGYTF. The CDR3 nucleotides read TGTGCCAGCAGCCATGCCGCGACGGGGGGCCAATATGGCTACACCTTC.

This clonotype has only a few counts. This rearrangement joins TRBV9 to TRBJ2-7; D is possibly TRBD2 (6 bases). The CDR3 has 14 residues. Trimming cost V 0 bases and J 2 bases, with 9 bases left between them. The germline V gene encodes CDR1 SGDLS and CDR2 YYNGEE. CDR3: CASSVAGGTYEQYF. In DNA form, the CDR3 reads TGTGCCAGCAGCGTAGCTGGGGGGACCTACGAGCAGTACTTC.

This clonotype was picked up a small number of times. The J gene is TRBJ1-6, the V gene TRBV9, with a possible D match to TRBD1 (5 bases). The germline V and J ends were trimmed by 0 bases and 15 bases, with 13 bases remaining between them. CDR1 SGDLS and CDR2 YYNGEE come from the germline V gene. CDR3 length: 13 amino acids. CDR3 amino acids: CASSVGIRAGLHF. CDR3 DNA: TGTGCCAGCAGCGTAGGGATCAGGGCCGGCCTCCACTTT.

This chain uses TRBV28 with TRBJ1-1; D gene uncertain. There are 11 residues in the CDR3. V was clipped by 7 bases and J by 4 bases, with 7 bases between them. Germline CDR1 reads MDHEN; CDR2 reads SYDVKM. The CDR3 DNA reads as TGTGCCAGCAATTCCCCCACTGAAGCTTTCTTT. It codes for CASNSPTEAFF.